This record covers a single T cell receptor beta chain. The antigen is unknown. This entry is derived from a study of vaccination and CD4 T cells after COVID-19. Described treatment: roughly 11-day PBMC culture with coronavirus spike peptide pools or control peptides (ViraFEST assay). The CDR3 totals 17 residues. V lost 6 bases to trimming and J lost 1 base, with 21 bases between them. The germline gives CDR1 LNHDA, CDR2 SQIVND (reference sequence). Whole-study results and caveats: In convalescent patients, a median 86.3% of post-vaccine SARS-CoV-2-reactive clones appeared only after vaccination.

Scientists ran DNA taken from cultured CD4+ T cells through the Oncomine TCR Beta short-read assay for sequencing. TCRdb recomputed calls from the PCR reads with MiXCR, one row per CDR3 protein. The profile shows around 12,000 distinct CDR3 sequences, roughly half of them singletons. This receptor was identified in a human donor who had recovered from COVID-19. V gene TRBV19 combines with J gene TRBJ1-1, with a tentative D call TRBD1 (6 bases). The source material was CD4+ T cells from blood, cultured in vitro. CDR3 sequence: CASRMGLSGHPNTEAFF. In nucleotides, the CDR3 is TGTGCCAGTAGGATGGGTCTTTCGGGACACCCGAACACTGAAGCTTTCTTT.